The 16 T cell receptor beta chains below were found in one sample sequenced in a study of blood T cell repertoires in COVID-19 (TCRdb year 2020). Libraries were built with the immunoSEQ multiplex PCR assay. TCRdb provides this immuneACCESS table in a form limited to in-frame rearrangements. Some clones are lacking; in checked studies, under half of them reflect an unresolved V gene, and why the rest are absent is not known. Recorded for this sample are 15,000 to 20,000 clones; about 79% of them occurred a single time. 5.5% to 7% of the sample rests with the top ten. The specimen sequenced was peripheral blood. Source of these receptors: a human donor in a cohort sampled during active COVID-19.

CDR3 sequence reads: CASSPGLALQETQYF. In nucleotides, the CDR3 is TGTGCCAGCAGCCCCGGGCTAGCGCTGCAAGAGACCCAGTACTTC. The chain has TRBV11-3 and TRBJ2-5; a possible D gene is TRBD2 (6 bases). V lost 5 bases and J lost 2, with 15 bases in between. Germline V lookup: CDR1 SGHNT, CDR2 YENEEA. The CDR3 extends over 15 amino acids.

The chain carries TRBV19 and TRBJ2-2, with D possibly matching TRBD1 (7 bases). Germline values: CDR1 LNHDA, CDR2 SQIVND (reference sequence). Deletions cut 7 bases from V and 3 bases from J, with 12 bases between. The CDR3 totals 14 residues. This chain's CDR3 is CASKEGAYTGELFF. CDR3 nucleotide sequence: TGTGCCAGTAAGGAGGGGGCGTACACCGGGGAGCTGTTTTTT.

The chain has TRBV2 and TRBJ2-5; a weak D match, TRBD2 (6 bases). The CDR3 has 13 amino acids. V was cut by 10 bases and J by 4 bases, with 16 bases left in between. Germline V gives CDR1 SNHLY, CDR2 FYNNEI. CDR3 sequence: CATGPGEAETQYF. The CDR3 region has the DNA TGTGCCACGGGGCCGGGGGAAGCAGAGACCCAGTACTTC.

The chain links TRBV4-3 to TRBJ1-6, with D perhaps matching TRBD1 (5 bases). Trimming left V 0 bases short and J 8 bases short, with 5 bases between. This CDR3 contains 13 residues. CDR1 is LGHNA and CDR2 is YSLEER in the germline V gene. CDR3 sequence: CASSQDRDSPLHF. CDR3 nucleotides: TGCGCCAGCAGCCAAGACAGGGATTCACCCCTCCACTTT.

The chain couples TRBV4-3 to TRBJ1-2, with D perhaps matching TRBD1 (6 bases). The germline V gene has CDR1 LGHNA and CDR2 YSLEER. V was pared by 0 bases and J by 3 bases, with 8 bases between. The CDR3 is made up of 14 amino acids. CDR3 sequence reads: CASSQDWTDYGYTF. In DNA form, the CDR3 reads TGCGCCAGCAGCCAAGACTGGACAGACTATGGCTACACCTTC.

V is TRBV12-3 or TRBV12-4 and J is TRBJ1-1; D possibly corresponds to TRBD1 (5 bases). Trimming shortened V by 5 bases and J by 1 base, and 8 bases separated the two germline ends. CDR3 length equals 13 residues. The CDR3 is CASSPGQNTEAFF. The CDR3 DNA sequence: TGTGCCAGCAGTCCAGGGCAGAACACTGAAGCTTTCTTT.

The V and J genes are TRBV28 and TRBJ2-1, with D hard to call. The CDR3 contains 14 residues. V lost 2 bases, J lost 3 bases, and 8 bases lay in between. Germline-derived CDR1 and CDR2 are MDHEN and SYDVKM. CDR3 coding DNA: TGTGCCAGCAGTTTAGCGGAAGACTACAATGAGCAGTTCTTC. Its translation: CASSLAEDYNEQFF.

For the CDR3, the DNA is TGTGCCAGCTCCCGAGGGACTAGCGGGAGCGGAATGGATACGCAGTATTTT. Translated, it gives CASSRGTSGSGMDTQYF. The chain joins TRBV18 to TRBJ2-3, with TRBD2 matching 14 bases. V shed 6 bases, J shed 6 bases, and the junction held 11 bases outside the gene matches. CDR1 and CDR2 (germline): KGHSH, LQKENI. The CDR3 extends over 17 amino acids.

The chain is built from TRBV3-1 (or the pseudogene TRBV3-2) and TRBJ2-7; TRBD2 matches 13 bases. The junction had 13 bases not matched to a gene; V was cut back by 1 base and J by 7 bases. This CDR3 is built from 18 residues. Per germline, CDR1 LGHDT and CDR2 YNNKEL (reference sequence). CDR3 amino acids: CASSQAGTSGIHRWEQYF. DNA of the CDR3: TGTGCCAGCAGCCAAGCTGGGACTAGCGGGATTCACCGATGGGAGCAGTACTTC.

This clone has just a few counts. This sequence joins TRBV6-5 and TRBJ2-2; 8 bases map to TRBD2. This CDR3 is 14 amino acids long. Germline lookup yields CDR1 MNHEY and CDR2 SVGAGI. J gave up 8 bases and V 6 bases, and 8 bases lay outside the gene matches. The CDR3 DNA sequence: TGTGCCAGCAGGCCGGGACTAGAGTGGGGGGAGCTGTTTTTT. This encodes CASRPGLEWGELFF.

The V and J genes are TRBV7-9 and TRBJ1-2; tentative D call: TRBD1 (6 bases). This CDR3 has 17 residues. V gave up 5 bases and J gave up 2 bases, with 21 bases separating them. Germline CDR1 SEHNR, CDR2 FQNEAQ (reference sequence). CDR3 sequence reads: CASSPQTTGISNYGYTF. CDR3 DNA: TGTGCCAGCAGCCCACAGACCACAGGGATATCGAACTATGGCTACACCTTC. Drawing the rest from reference TRBV7-9 and TRBJ1-2, the complete variable domain is DTGVSQNPRHKITKRGQNVTFRCDPISEHNRLYWYRQTLGQGPEFLTYFQNEAQLEKSRLLSDRFSAERPKGSFSTLEIQRTEQGDSAMYLCASSPQTTGISNYGYTFGSGTRLTVV.

CDR3 in amino acids: CASSLAGLAGGYEQYF. The DNA of the CDR3 is TGTGCCAGCAGTTTAGCGGGACTAGCGGGAGGCTACGAGCAGTACTTC. This sequence joins TRBV28 and TRBJ2-7; 15 bases are a match to TRBD2. The CDR3 is 16 residues long. V trimming: 2 bases; J trimming: 3 bases; junction bases outside the gene matches: 2. CDR1 and CDR2 from the germline V gene are MDHEN and SYDVKM.

This rearrangement joins TRBV30 to TRBJ1-1; weak D call: TRBD1 (6 bases). CDR1 and CDR2 (germline): GTSNPN, SVGIG (reference sequence). The CDR3 totals 12 residues. V lost 6 bases to trimming and J lost 3 bases, with 11 bases between them. This CDR3 is CACRGAYTEAFF. In DNA form, the CDR3 reads TGTGCCTGCCGGGGGGCTTACACTGAAGCTTTCTTT.

The V and J genes are TRBV7-9 and TRBJ2-5; 7 bases agree with TRBD1. The V segment lost 2 bases and the J segment 1 base; nucleotides outside the gene matches: 7. The germline V gene has CDR1 SEHNR and CDR2 FQNEAQ (reference sequence). The CDR3 is made up of 16 amino acids. The CDR3 region has the DNA TGTGCCAGCAGCTTACTAGCAGGGGGAATCCAAGAGACCCAGTACTTC. This encodes CASSLLAGGIQETQYF. The full variable domain, its missing parts supplied by reference TRBV7-9 and TRBJ2-5, is DTGVSQNPRHKITKRGQNVTFRCDPISEHNRLYWYRQTLGQGPEFLTYFQNEAQLEKSRLLSDRFSAERPKGSFSTLEIQRTEQGDSAMYLCASSLLAGGIQETQYFGPGTRLLVL.

V usage is TRBV6-4 and J usage is TRBJ2-1; 7 bases agree with TRBD1. Germline CDR1 is MRHNA and CDR2 is SNTAGT. V shed 3 bases and J 4 bases; nucleotides not matched to a gene: 3. There are 14 residues in the CDR3. The CDR3 region has the DNA TGTGCCAGCAGTGAGGGGACAGAATACAATGAGCAGTTCTTC. Its translation is CASSEGTEYNEQFF.

This chain uses TRBV6-2 or TRBV6-3 with TRBJ2-7, with D possibly matching TRBD1 (6 bases). This CDR3 has 15 residues. The germline V gene has CDR1 MNHEY and CDR2 SVGEGT. Deletions cut 6 bases from V and 2 bases from J, with 17 bases between. This CDR3 is CASSPIGRGTYEQYF. The CDR3, as DNA: TGTGCCAGCAGCCCCATTGGCAGGGGAACCTACGAGCAGTACTTC.